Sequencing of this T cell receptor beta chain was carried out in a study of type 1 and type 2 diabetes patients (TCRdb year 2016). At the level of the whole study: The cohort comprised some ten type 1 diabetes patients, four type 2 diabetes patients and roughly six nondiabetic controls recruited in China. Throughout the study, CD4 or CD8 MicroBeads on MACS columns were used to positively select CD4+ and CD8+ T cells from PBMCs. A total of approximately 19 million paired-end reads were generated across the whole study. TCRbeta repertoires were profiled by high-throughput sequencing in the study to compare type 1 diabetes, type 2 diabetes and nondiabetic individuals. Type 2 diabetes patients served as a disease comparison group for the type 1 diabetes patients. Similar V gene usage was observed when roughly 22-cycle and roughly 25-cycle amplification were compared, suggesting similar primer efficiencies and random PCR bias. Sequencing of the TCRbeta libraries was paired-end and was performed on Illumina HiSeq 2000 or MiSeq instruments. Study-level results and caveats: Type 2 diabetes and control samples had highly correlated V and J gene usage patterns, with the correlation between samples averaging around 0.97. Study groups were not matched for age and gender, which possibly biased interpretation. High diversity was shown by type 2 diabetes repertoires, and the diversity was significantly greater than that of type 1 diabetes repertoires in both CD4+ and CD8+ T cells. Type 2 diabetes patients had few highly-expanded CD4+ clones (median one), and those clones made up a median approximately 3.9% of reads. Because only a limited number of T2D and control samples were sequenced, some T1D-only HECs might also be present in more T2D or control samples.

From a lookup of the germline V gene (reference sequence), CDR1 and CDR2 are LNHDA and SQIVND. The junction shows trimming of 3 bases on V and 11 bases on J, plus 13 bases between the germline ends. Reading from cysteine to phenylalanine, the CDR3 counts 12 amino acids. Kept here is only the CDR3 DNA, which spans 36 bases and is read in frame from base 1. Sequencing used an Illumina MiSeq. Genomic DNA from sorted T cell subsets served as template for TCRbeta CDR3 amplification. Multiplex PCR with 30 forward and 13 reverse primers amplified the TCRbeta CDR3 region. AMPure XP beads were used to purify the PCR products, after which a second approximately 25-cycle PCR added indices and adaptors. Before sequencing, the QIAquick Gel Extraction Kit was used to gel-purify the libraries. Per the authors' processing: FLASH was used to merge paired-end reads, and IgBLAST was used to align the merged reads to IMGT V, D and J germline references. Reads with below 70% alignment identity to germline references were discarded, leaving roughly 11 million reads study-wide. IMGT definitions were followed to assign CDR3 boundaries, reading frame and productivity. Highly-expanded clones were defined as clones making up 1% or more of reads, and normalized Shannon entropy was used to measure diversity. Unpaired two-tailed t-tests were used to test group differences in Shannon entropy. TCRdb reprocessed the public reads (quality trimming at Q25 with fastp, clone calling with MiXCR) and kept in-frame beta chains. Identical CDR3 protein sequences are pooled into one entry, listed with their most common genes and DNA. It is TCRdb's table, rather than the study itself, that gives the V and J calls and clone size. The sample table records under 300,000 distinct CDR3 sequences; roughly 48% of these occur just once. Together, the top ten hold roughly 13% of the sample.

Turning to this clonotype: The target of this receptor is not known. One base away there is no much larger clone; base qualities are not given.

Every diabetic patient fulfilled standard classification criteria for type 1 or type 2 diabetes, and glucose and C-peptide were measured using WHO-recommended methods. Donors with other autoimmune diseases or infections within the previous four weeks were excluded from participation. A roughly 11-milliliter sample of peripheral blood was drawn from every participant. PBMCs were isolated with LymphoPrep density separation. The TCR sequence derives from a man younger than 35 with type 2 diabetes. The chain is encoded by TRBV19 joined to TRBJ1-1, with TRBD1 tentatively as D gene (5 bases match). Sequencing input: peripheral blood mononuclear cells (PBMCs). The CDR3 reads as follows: CASSMGRGEAFF. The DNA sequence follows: TGTGCCAGTAGTATGGGTCGGGGGGAGGCTTTCTTT.